The clone carrying this TCR beta chain was seen repeatedly, ten times or more. With a J-beta primer mix and a sample-barcoded 5' primer, a second PCR ran about 7 to 12 cycles. TCRdb recomputed calls from the 5' RACE reads with MiXCR, one row per CDR3 protein. The profile shows 850,000 or so distinct CDR3 sequences, roughly 26% of them singletons. The CDR3 covers 14 residues. The ends were cut back, 5 bases at V and 5 bases at J, with 16 bases in the middle. The germline gives CDR1 SEHNR, CDR2 FQNEAQ (reference sequence). These data come from a study of blood T cells in healthy people across ages. This chain joins TRBV7-9 and TRBJ2-7; unclear D gene. This TCR derives from a woman older than 75 in good health. The sequenced sample consisted of blood. The CDR3 reads CASSPRRRRNEQYF. Here the CDR3 DNA reads TGTGCCAGCAGCCCAAGGCGCAGGCGGAACGAGCAGTACTTC.